The clone carrying this T cell receptor (beta chain) appeared a few times. With a J-beta primer mix and a sample-barcoded 5' primer, a second PCR ran about 6 to 11 cycles. Each cDNA molecule was tagged by a template-switch adaptor that had 12 random nucleotides. TCRdb re-called the 5' RACE reads with MiXCR, one entry per CDR3 protein. The sample records some 780,000 distinct CDR3 sequences, 45% to 70% being singletons. The record originates from a study of blood T cells in healthy people across ages. The germline CDR1 and CDR2 sequences are LGHNA and YSLEER. This CDR3 is built from 13 residues. The V gene lost 2 bases and the J gene lost 4 bases, with 7 bases spanning the gap. Donors gave roughly 10 milliliters of peripheral blood apiece. Researchers report isolating at least 6.5 million PBMCs per sample. Per sample, at least 6 micrograms of total RNA were extracted.

This TCR came from a middle-aged man in good health. The material sequenced was blood. This chain uses TRBV4-3 with TRBJ2-3; no firm D call. Here the CDR3 reads CASSQSGPDTQYF. DNA for the CDR3: TGCGCCAGCAGCCAATCAGGTCCAGATACGCAGTATTTT.